The T cell receptor beta chain described here comes from a study of OX40 agonist ivuxolimab in advanced cancers. For the wider study: Ivuxolimab, which targeted the costimulatory receptor OX40 (CD134), was an agonistic, fully human IgG2 monoclonal antibody. Intravenous ivuxolimab was administered to patients every 2 weeks at six dose levels: 0.01, 0.1, 0.3, 1.5, 3 and 10 mg/kg. Among the 52 dose-escalation patients, some 20 had hepatocellular carcinoma, approximately 15 melanoma, 9 renal cell carcinoma and 9 head and neck cancer. In the dose-escalation cohort, 70% to 90% of patients were male, and the mean age was roughly 60 years with a range of roughly 20 to 80. Prior anti-PD-1, anti-PD-L1 or anti-CTLA-4 therapy was permitted, and checkpoint inhibitors had been received by about two fifths of dose-escalation patients. Three dose-escalation patients achieved partial responses, one with hepatocellular carcinoma and two with cutaneous melanoma. The point of sequencing TCRbeta in the periphery was to test whether ivuxolimab changed TCR sequence diversity and drove clonal T-cell expansion. The paper describes the monotherapy dose-escalation part (N ≈ 52 patients) of the phase I trial of ivuxolimab. Study-wide conclusions, independent of this receptor: Low levels of normalized T-cell clonal expansion were also seen in some patients who did not respond. The antigen specificity of the clonally expanded peripheral T cells was not determined. On average, CD8+ T cells showed more expanded clones than CD4+ T cells after ivuxolimab. At doses of 0.1 to 3.0 mg/kg, clonal expansion of both CD4+ and CD8+ T cells in blood was seen between baseline and week 6. In partial responders in the 0.1-3.0 mg/kg groups, normalized peripheral clonal expansion was found to be among the lowest, especially among CD8+ T cells.

Turning to this clone: Which antigen it targets is not known. Base qualities are missing; no much larger clone stands one base away.

To sequence the TCRbeta CDR3 region, genomic DNA was isolated from the sorted cells. The immunoSEQ Assay was used for sequencing of TCRbeta CDR3 regions. This is the immuneACCESS table as TCRdb keeps it, with only in-frame sequences that have V and J called. A part of the clones is gone; compared with another copy, unresolved V genes explain less than half, and the rest is unexplained. This sample holds some 86,000 clones; 75% to 95% were observed only once. The ten largest account for approximately 7% of the sample. The germline V gene yields MDHEN for CDR1 and SYDVKM for CDR2. From cysteine to phenylalanine, the CDR3 is 13 amino acids long. Solely the CDR3 DNA is kept, with 39 bases framed from the first base. The germline V and J ends show losses of 6 bases and 4 bases respectively, and no gene match explains 4 bases of the junction. The trial excluded patients who had a history of autoimmune disease or were on systemic immunosuppression. Peripheral blood for TCR sequencing was collected from all dose cohorts at baseline, on cycle 4 day 1, and on cycle 7 day 1. The samples were taken from a phase I, first-in-human, multicenter, open-label dose-escalation trial of ivuxolimab. Adults with locally advanced or metastatic head and neck squamous cell, hepatocellular, melanoma or renal cell carcinoma were enrolled in the trial. Before TCR sequencing, CD4+ and CD8+ T cells were separately sorted from peripheral blood.

This clonotype originated in an adult with an advanced solid tumor such as melanoma, head and neck, liver or kidney cancer. Source: CD4+ or CD8+ T cells sorted from blood, taken in a trial of the OX40 agonist ivuxolimab. The rearranged chain carries TRBV28 and TRBJ2-3, and 7 junctional nucleotides match TRBD2. The DNA sequence reads TGTGCCAGCAGGGCGGGAGTACCAGATACGCAGTATTTT. The translation is CASRAGVPDTQYF.